The 9 T cell receptor beta chains below all came from one sample that was sequenced in a study of shared clonotypes between healthy human individuals. Sequencing used immunoSEQ multiplex PCR; TCRdb keeps in-frame clones, though not all of them. This sample has roughly 500,000 clones; about 96% occur once, and the top ten carry approximately 0.06%. The sample taken for sequencing was naive CD4+ T cells sorted from blood. Subset indicated: CD45RA+ positively selected. The receptors were sampled from a woman in her thirties in good health.

J is TRBJ2-1 and V is TRBV18; D perhaps matches TRBD2 (9 bases). The CDR3 contains 19 residues. Trimming stripped 3 bases from V and 0 bases from J, with 21 bases between. CDR1 and CDR2 (germline): KGHSH, LQKENI. The CDR3 loop is CASSPVTGVSGSSYNEQFF. The CDR3 DNA sequence: TGTGCCAGCTCACCTGTGACAGGGGTTAGCGGGAGCTCCTACAATGAGCAGTTCTTC.

The chain is built from TRBV7-9 and TRBJ2-7; 10 bases line up with TRBD2. The V and J ends lost 3 bases and 2 bases, in that order; junction bases with no gene match: 7. This CDR3 region has 16 residues. Germline V lookup: CDR1 SEHNR, CDR2 FQNEAQ (reference sequence). As DNA, the CDR3 is TGTGCCAGCAGCTTCTCTAGCGGGAGTACCCCCTACGAGCAGTACTTC. Residues: CASSFSSGSTPYEQYF.

V usage is TRBV4-1 and J usage is TRBJ1-6; TRBD1 matches at 8 bases. Germline loops: CDR1 MGHRA, CDR2 YSYEKL. The J segment lost 15 bases and the V segment lost 3 bases, leaving 1 base of the junction unmatched. The CDR3 is made up of 11 amino acids. CDR3 residues: CASSQDRVLHF. CDR3 coding DNA: TGCGCCAGCAGCCAGGACAGGGTCCTCCACTTT.

The chain recombines TRBV28 with TRBJ1-1; TRBD1 matches at 7 bases. In germline, CDR1 is MDHEN, CDR2 SYDVKM. The CDR3 consists of 15 residues. V gave up 6 bases and J gave up 0 bases; unmatched junction bases: 7. CDR3: CASSLPGTVNTEAFF. The CDR3 coding sequence is TGTGCCAGCAGCCTCCCTGGGACAGTGAACACTGAAGCTTTCTTT.

J is TRBJ1-5 and V is TRBV9; possibly TRBD1 for D (5 bases). Trimming removed 4 bases at V and 7 bases at J, with 12 bases between. The CDR3 spans 13 residues. Germline CDR1 SGDLS, CDR2 YYNGEE. As DNA, the CDR3 is TGTGCCAGCAGCCCAGGATGGGGCCAGCCCCAGCATTTT. This gives the protein CASSPGWGQPQHF.

The chain uses TRBV28 and TRBJ1-5; 12 positions agree with TRBD1. The CDR3 extends over 16 amino acids. After removal of 5 bases from V and 6 bases from J, the junction contained 8 bases not matched to a gene. Per germline, CDR1 MDHEN and CDR2 SYDVKM. The CDR3 protein is CASSLGGQGAVQPQHF. Written as DNA, the CDR3 is TGTGCCAGCAGTCTTGGGGGACAGGGGGCCGTTCAGCCCCAGCATTTT.

This chain joins TRBV19 and TRBJ1-5; no definite D call. The CDR3 consists of 15 residues. Trimming shortened V by 4 bases and J by 0 bases, and 10 bases separated the two germline ends. CDR1 LNHDA and CDR2 SQIVND come from the germline V gene (reference sequence). The CDR3 is CASSTTDYSNQPQHF. The CDR3 DNA reads as TGTGCCAGTAGTACCACGGACTATAGCAATCAGCCCCAGCATTTT.

The rearrangement uses TRBV28 and TRBJ2-7; no firm D call. Germline V gives CDR1 MDHEN, CDR2 SYDVKM. The CDR3 runs 13 residues. Between the trimmed V and J ends, which lost 4 bases and 2 bases, there was a span of 9 bases. Here the CDR3 reads CASSYPPPYEQYF. The CDR3 region has the DNA TGTGCCAGCAGTTATCCCCCCCCCTACGAGCAGTACTTC.

V is TRBV5-4 and J is TRBJ2-1; D is unresolved. In germline, CDR1 is SGHNT, CDR2 YYREEE (reference sequence). The V end lost 0 bases, the J end lost 9 bases, and 7 bases lay between the germline ends. The CDR3 is made up of 12 amino acids. The CDR3 reads CASSLDFREQFF. In DNA form, the CDR3 reads TGTGCCAGCAGCTTGGACTTTCGTGAGCAGTTCTTC. The variable domain in full, with the rest retrieved from reference TRBV5-4 and TRBJ2-1, is ETGVTQSPTHLIKTRGQQVTLRCSSQSGHNTVSWYQQALGQGPQFIFQYYREEENGRGNFPPRFSGLQFPNYSSELNVNALELDDSALYLCASSLDFREQFFGPGTRLTVL.